This record covers a single TCR beta chain. What it recognizes is unknown. The donors formed part of the approximately 110-subject validation cohort, distinct from the roughly 700-subject first cohort. The sample belongs to a study of cytomegalovirus exposure and HLA in healthy donors. Study-level background: The same platform was used for the approximately 110 validation repertoires and the approximately 700 first-cohort repertoires, a later analysis reported.

Whole-study results and caveats: It was confirmed in vitro that a few of the CMV-associated chains were specific for CMV antigens. It was found in a later analysis that first-cohort TCR clusters tended to co-occur in the 120 validation repertoires.

CDR3 length equals 13 residues. Germline CDR1 reads GTSNPN; CDR2 reads SVGIG (reference sequence). Deletions cut 1 base from V and 2 bases from J, with 9 bases between. The data were produced by immunoSEQ multiplex PCR, yet TCRdb's version contains in-frame clones alone and is incomplete. Of about 240,000 clones listed, around 86% are singletons. The TCR sequence derives from a woman aged 25-40 years in good health and CMV-seropositive. The J gene is TRBJ2-7, the V gene TRBV30; possibly TRBD2 for D (6 bases). What was sequenced was PBMCs. In DNA, the CDR3 is TGTGCCTGGAGTGGGGGACTTACCTACGAGCAGTACTTC. This codes for CAWSGGLTYEQYF.